The 17 T cell receptor beta chains reported below all come from one sample, sequenced in a study of blood T cell repertoires in COVID-19. TCRdb's copy holds only in-frame clones and misses some; the assay was immunoSEQ multiplex PCR. The table lists some 130,000 clones, 70% to 90% of them singletons, with less than 2.5% in the top ten. The specimen was peripheral blood. The origin of the receptors is a man between 65 and 80 years old with active COVID-19.

This chain connects TRBV11-2 to TRBJ1-1; no reliable D call. V was cut by 5 bases and J by 6 bases, with 7 bases left in between. Germline CDR1 and CDR2: SGHAT and FQNNGV. There are 11 residues in the CDR3. The CDR3 DNA is TGTGCCAGCAGCGAACGGGCTGAAGCTTTCTTT. Encoded protein: CASSERAEAFF.

This clone was counted at least ten times. The chain joins TRBV6-6 to TRBJ2-7, with 7 bases identical to TRBD1. In germline, CDR1 is MNHNY, CDR2 SVGAGI (reference sequence). The V and J ends lost 2 bases and 5 bases, in that order; junction bases with no gene match: 6. This CDR3 spans 14 amino acids. The chain's CDR3 is CASSYGTGVDEQYF. The CDR3 nucleotides are TGTGCCAGCAGTTACGGCACAGGGGTCGACGAGCAGTACTTC.

This clone was found a few times. The V gene is TRBV29-1, the J gene TRBJ2-5; D is uncertain. Trimming removed 6 bases at V and 5 bases at J, with 13 bases between. This CDR3 has 12 residues. Germline CDR1 is SQVTM and CDR2 is ANQGSEA. The CDR3: CSVDTASETQYF. The CDR3 nucleotides are TGCAGCGTCGATACAGCATCGGAGACCCAGTACTTC.

The chain recombines TRBV5-1 with TRBJ1-2, with a weak D call TRBD1 (6 bases). Trimming removed 2 bases from V and 4 bases from J, with 12 bases in between. Germline values: CDR1 SGHRS, CDR2 YFSETQ. The CDR3 contains 14 residues. The CDR3 spells CASSFGGAVYGYTF. The DNA of the CDR3 is TGCGCCAGCAGCTTCGGGGGGGCGGTCTATGGCTACACCTTC.

This clone was detected a few times. The CDR3 protein is CAWSAQYEQYF. In nucleotides, the CDR3 is TGTGCCTGGAGTGCCCAGTACGAGCAGTACTTC. The J gene is TRBJ2-7, the V gene TRBV30; D remains unclear. CDR1 is GTSNPN and CDR2 is SVGIG in the germline V gene (reference sequence). The CDR3 spans 11 residues. Between the trimmed V and J ends, which lost 1 base and 4 bases, there was a span of 5 bases.

This clone has more than one count but fewer than ten. The chain combines TRBV25-1 with TRBJ2-7; D uncertain. V was clipped by 1 base and J by 3 bases, with 10 bases between them. The CDR3 covers 14 residues. Per germline, CDR1 MGHDK and CDR2 SYGVNS. In DNA form, the CDR3 reads TGTGCCAGCAGTGAATTCAACAGAAACTACGAGCAGTACTTC. Protein: CASSEFNRNYEQYF.

The sample holds one count of this clone. The rearrangement links TRBV13 to TRBJ2-7; TRBD1 matches at 7 bases. CDR1 is PRHDT, CDR2 FYEKMQ, per germline (reference sequence). The CDR3 is 14 amino acids. The V segment lost 0 bases and the J segment 4 bases; nucleotides outside the gene matches: 3. This CDR3 reads CASSLGGTAYEQYF. Here the CDR3 DNA reads TGTGCCAGCAGCTTAGGCGGGACAGCTTACGAGCAGTACTTC.

This rearrangement joins TRBV18 to TRBJ2-2, with 8 bases fitting TRBD2. CDR1 is KGHSH and CDR2 is LQKENI in the germline V gene. The ends lost 3 bases at V and 5 bases at J; junction bases unmatched: 2. The CDR3 has 14 residues. CDR3 amino acids: CASSPSGITGELFF. The CDR3 DNA reads as TGTGCCAGCTCACCTAGCGGGATTACCGGGGAGCTGTTTTTT.

The gene calls are TRBV5-1 and TRBJ2-1; 9 bases line up with TRBD1. This CDR3 region has 15 residues. J gave up 4 bases and V 4 bases, and 6 bases lay outside the gene matches. CDR1 is SGHRS and CDR2 is YFSETQ in the germline V gene. The DNA for the CDR3 is TGCGCCAGCAGCACCCCACAGGGGGCGTACAATGAGCAGTTCTTC. It codes for CASSTPQGAYNEQFF.

The chain employs TRBV27 and TRBJ1-1; D not certain. With 6 bases removed from V and 1 base from J, the gap between germline ends came to 12 bases. This CDR3 has 14 amino acids. The V gene's germline CDR1 is MNHEY and CDR2 SMNVEV (reference sequence). The CDR3 loop is CASSPLQRNTEAFF. In DNA form, the CDR3 reads TGTGCCAGCAGCCCATTACAGAGGAACACTGAAGCTTTCTTT.

The chain employs TRBV6-5 and TRBJ1-1, with a tentative D call TRBD1 (5 bases). Trimming shortened V by 1 base and J by 1 base, and 13 bases separated the two germline ends. The CDR3 covers 16 residues. Germline CDR1 is MNHEY and CDR2 is SVGAGI. This CDR3 reads CASSYLRGRTNTEAFF. The DNA for the CDR3 is TGTGCCAGCAGTTACTTGCGGGGCAGGACGAACACTGAAGCTTTCTTT.

The J gene is TRBJ1-5, the V gene TRBV24-1; a weak D match, TRBD1 (6 bases). CDR1 KGHDR and CDR2 SFDVKD come from the germline V gene. V was shortened by 4 bases and J by 6 bases, with 15 bases between the two germline ends. This CDR3 contains 15 residues. This chain's CDR3 is CATSDKGVSGQPQHF. The DNA for the CDR3 is TGTGCCACCAGTGACAAGGGGGTTTCGGGTCAGCCCCAGCATTTT.

This chain connects TRBV24-1 to TRBJ2-2; 8 positions agree with TRBD2. The CDR3 consists of 16 residues. With 3 bases clipped from V and 6 bases from J, the junction kept 8 bases outside the gene matches. Germline CDR1 and CDR2: KGHDR and SFDVKD. The CDR3 bases are TGTGCCACCAGTGATCCCCGGGGGGGGTTGGCCGGGGAGCTGTTTTTT. Its translation: CATSDPRGGLAGELFF.

This sequence joins TRBV10-2 and TRBJ2-1, with 13 bases matching TRBD2. V dropped 6 bases and J dropped 7; count of bases not matched to a gene: 3. In germline, CDR1 is WSHSY, CDR2 SAAADI. This CDR3 is 14 amino acids long. Written as DNA, the CDR3 is TGCGCCAGCAGAGGACTAGCGGGAGAGAATGAGCAGTTCTTC. This encodes CASRGLAGENEQFF.

The chain combines TRBV6-2 or TRBV6-3 with TRBJ2-1; 16 nucleotides line up with TRBD2. V trimming: 8 bases; J trimming: 3 bases; junction bases outside the gene matches: 13. Germline CDR1 reads MNHEY; CDR2 reads SVGEGT. This CDR3 has 19 amino acids. DNA for the CDR3: TGTGCCAGCGGCCTCCGGGGACTAGCGGGAGGGCCAGGCTACAATGAGCAGTTCTTC. Translation: CASGLRGLAGGPGYNEQFF.

The gene calls are TRBV28 and TRBJ2-7; 7 bases match TRBD2. J was trimmed by 6 bases and V by 9 bases; bases with no gene match: 14. This CDR3 has 14 amino acids. CDR1 is MDHEN, CDR2 SYDVKM, per germline. Here the CDR3 reads CASRELTSRVEQYF. The DNA for the CDR3 is TGTGCCAGTAGAGAGTTGACTAGCCGCGTCGAGCAGTACTTC.

V is TRBV5-1 and J is TRBJ2-3; TRBD2 is a possible D gene (6 bases). Per the germline V gene, CDR1 is SGHRS and CDR2 is YFSETQ. The CDR3 spans 16 residues. Trimming took off 10 bases at V and 3 bases at J, with 24 bases between the two ends. CDR3 protein: CAAALSAGRGTDTQYF. As DNA, the CDR3 is TGCGCCGCAGCCCTTTCTGCGGGGCGCGGGACAGATACGCAGTATTTT.